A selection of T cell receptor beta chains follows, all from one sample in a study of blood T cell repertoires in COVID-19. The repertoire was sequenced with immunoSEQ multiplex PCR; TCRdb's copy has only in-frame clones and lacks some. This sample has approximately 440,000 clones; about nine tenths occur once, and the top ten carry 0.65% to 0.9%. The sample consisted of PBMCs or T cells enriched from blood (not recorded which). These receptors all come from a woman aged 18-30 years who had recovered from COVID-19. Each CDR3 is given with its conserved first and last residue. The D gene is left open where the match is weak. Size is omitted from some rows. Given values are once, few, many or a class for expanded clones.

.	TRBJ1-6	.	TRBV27	TGTGCCAGCAGTGAAAGGACGGGAAATAATTCACCCCTCCACTTT	CASSERTGNNSPLHF
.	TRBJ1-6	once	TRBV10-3	TGTGCCATCAGTGAGTCGGGGGCGGGTCTTGATCGGGCACCCCTCCACTTT	CAISESGAGLDRAPLHF
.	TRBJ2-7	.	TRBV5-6	TGTGCCAGCAGCTTGGGACTTAGGAACGGCGAGCAGTACTTC	CASSLGLRNGEQYF
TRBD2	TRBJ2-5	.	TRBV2	TGTGCCACCTCAACTATAGCGGGGGCAGAGACCCAGTACTTC	CATSTIAGAETQYF
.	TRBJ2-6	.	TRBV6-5	TGTGCCACCAAAGGGAGTACTGGGGCCAACGTCCTGACTTTC	CATKGSTGANVLTF
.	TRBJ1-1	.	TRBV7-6	TGTGCCAGCAGCTTAGATGCCAGGGCCACTTTCTTT	CASSLDARATFF
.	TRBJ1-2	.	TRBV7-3	TGTGCCAGCAGCTCCGGGGAGGGCTATGGCTACACCTTC	CASSSGEGYGYTF
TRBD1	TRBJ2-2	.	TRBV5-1	TGCGCCAGCAGCACCGCCCCCGGGACAGGGGTTAACGGGGAGCTGTTTTTT	CASSTAPGTGVNGELFF
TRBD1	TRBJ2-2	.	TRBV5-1	TGCGCCAGCAGCCGAGGGGACAGGGGAATAGACACCGGGGAGCTGTTTTTT	CASSRGDRGIDTGELFF
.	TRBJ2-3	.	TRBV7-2	TGTGCCAGCAGCTTGGCGGGACTCTCCACAGATACGCAGTATTTT	CASSLAGLSTDTQYF
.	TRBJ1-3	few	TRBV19	TGTGCCAGTAGTTCCGCCGGGACATTAAACACCATATATTTT	CASSSAGTLNTIYF
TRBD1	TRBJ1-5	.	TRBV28	TGTGCCAGCAGCAAGACAAGACAGGGATTGGATCAGCCCCAGCATTTT	CASSKTRQGLDQPQHF
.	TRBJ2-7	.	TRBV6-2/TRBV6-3	TGTGCCAGCAGTTACGGGGCCCACTCCACCTACGAGCAGTACTTC	CASSYGAHSTYEQYF
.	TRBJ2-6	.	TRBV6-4	TGTGCCAGCAGTGTTCGGTTGGGCGCTGGGGCCAACGTCCTGACTTTC	CASSVRLGAGANVLTF
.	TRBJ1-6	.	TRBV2	TGTGCCACCCGGAGGGCACCCTTTCCCCCACCCCTCCACTTT	CATRRAPFPPPLHF
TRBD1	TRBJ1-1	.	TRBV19	TGTGCCAGTAGTAACCGACCGGGACAGCTGAACACTGAAGCTTTCTTT	CASSNRPGQLNTEAFF
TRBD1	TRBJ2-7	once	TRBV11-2	TGTGCCAGCAGCTTAGACATTGGGACAGACGACTACGAGCAGTACTTC	CASSLDIGTDDYEQYF
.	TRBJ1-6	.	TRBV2	TGTGCCAGCAGCCTCCGGACTTATAATTCACCCCTCCACTTT	CASSLRTYNSPLHF
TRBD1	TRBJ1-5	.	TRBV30	TGTGCCTGGAGTGTACCTAGGACAGGGGCCAATCAGCCCCAGCATTTT	CAWSVPRTGANQPQHF
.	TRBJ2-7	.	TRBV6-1	TGTGCCAGCAGTGCTGGGACTCAGCACCGACAGTCCTACGAGCAGTACTTC	CASSAGTQHRQSYEQYF
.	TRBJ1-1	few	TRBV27	TGTGCCAGCATCCCAGAGGGCCCGGGGGCTGAAGCTTTCTTT	CASIPEGPGAEAFF
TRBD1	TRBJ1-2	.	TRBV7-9	TGTGCCAGCAGCTTAGACAGGGGGAACTATGGCTACACCTTC	CASSLDRGNYGYTF
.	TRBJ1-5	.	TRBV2	TGTGCCAGCAGTGAACAGGGGCAGGGGAATCAGCCCCAGCATTTT	CASSEQGQGNQPQHF
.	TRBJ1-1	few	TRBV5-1	TGCGCCAGCCCCTCCTTGGACAGGAACACTGAAGCTTTCTTT	CASPSLDRNTEAFF
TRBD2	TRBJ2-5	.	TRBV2	TGTGCCAGCACCAAATGGACTAGCGGGGTACAAGAGACCCAGTACTTC	CASTKWTSGVQETQYF
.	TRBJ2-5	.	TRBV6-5	TGTGCCAGCAGTACATTCGCCTTGGAGACCCAGTACTTC	CASSTFALETQYF
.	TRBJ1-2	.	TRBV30	TGTGCCTTACGGGGGGGTTTTGGCTACACCTTC	CALRGGFGYTF
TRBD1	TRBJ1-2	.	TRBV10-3	TGTGCCACCCAAGGACAGGCCTTCCGTGATGGCTACACCTTC	CATQGQAFRDGYTF
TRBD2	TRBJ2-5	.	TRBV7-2	TGTGCCAGCAGCCTTAGCGGGGGGGCCGAAGAGACCCAGTACTTC	CASSLSGGAEETQYF
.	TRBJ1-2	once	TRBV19	TGTGCCAGTAGTATCTCCCCGGGAGACTATGGCTACACCTTC	CASSISPGDYGYTF
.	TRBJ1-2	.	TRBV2	TGTGCCTCCCATTCTAGTGGCTATGGCTACACCTTC	CASHSSGYGYTF
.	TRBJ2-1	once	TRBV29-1	TGCAGCGTGCCCCGCCAGGCCAACTACAATGAGCAGTTCTTC	CSVPRQANYNEQFF
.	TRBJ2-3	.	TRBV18	TGTGCCAGCTCACCGGCGGGACTCCGCACAGATACGCAGTATTTT	CASSPAGLRTDTQYF
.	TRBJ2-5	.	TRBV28	TGTGCCAGCAGTTTTGAGGTACCCTTGGAGACCCAGTACTTC	CASSFEVPLETQYF
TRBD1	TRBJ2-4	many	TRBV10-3	TGTGCCATCAGTGGGTCCCTTAATACAGGGGGGCCCCTAAACATTCAGTACTTC	CAISGSLNTGGPLNIQYF
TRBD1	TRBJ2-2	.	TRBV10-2	TGCGCCAGCGGGACAGGGCCGAACACCGGGGAGCTGTTTTTT	CASGTGPNTGELFF
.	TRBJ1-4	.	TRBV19	TGTGCCACCTCAACGACGGAGCGGGAAAAACTGTTTTTT	CATSTTEREKLFF
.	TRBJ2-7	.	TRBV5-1	TGCGCCACCAAAGCGCAGGGTGGGTACGAGCAGTACTTC	CATKAQGGYEQYF
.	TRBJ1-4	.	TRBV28	TGTGCCTCCTATAGACAAGACAATGAAAAACTGTTTTTT	CASYRQDNEKLFF
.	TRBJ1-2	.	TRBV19	TGTGCCAGTAGTATTACAGAAGTCTATGGCTACACCTTC	CASSITEVYGYTF
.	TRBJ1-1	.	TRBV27	TGTGCCAGCAGTTTAGTCGGTACGAACACTGAAGCTTTCTTT	CASSLVGTNTEAFF
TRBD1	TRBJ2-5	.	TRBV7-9	TGTGCCAGCAGCAGGCTACAGGGGCGACAAGAGACCCAGTACTTC	CASSRLQGRQETQYF
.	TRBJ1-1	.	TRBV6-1	TGTGCCAGCAGTGAAGATTTCCGGGACACTGAAGCTTTCTTT	CASSEDFRDTEAFF
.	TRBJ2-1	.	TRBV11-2	TGTGCCAGCAGCTTAGGCTTGGCGGTACGCTACAATGAGCAGTTCTTC	CASSLGLAVRYNEQFF
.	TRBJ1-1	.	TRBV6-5	TGTGCGAGCCAGGCATACACTGAAGCTTTCTTT	CASQAYTEAFF
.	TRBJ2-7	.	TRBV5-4	TGTGCCAGCAGCTTGTTATCAGGGGCCTCCTACGAGCAGTACTTC	CASSLLSGASYEQYF
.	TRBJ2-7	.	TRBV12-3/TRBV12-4	TGTGCCAGCAGTTTTGGGCAGTCATACGAGCAGTACTTC	CASSFGQSYEQYF
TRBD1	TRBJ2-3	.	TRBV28	TGTGCCAGCAGTTTTTTAGGGACAGTCATCACAGATACGCAGTATTTT	CASSFLGTVITDTQYF
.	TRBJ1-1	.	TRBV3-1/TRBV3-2	TGTGCCTCCCGGGACACAGAGAACACTGAAGCTTTCTTT	CASRDTENTEAFF
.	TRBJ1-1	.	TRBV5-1	TGCGCCAGCAGCTTCCTGGCTAGGGAGCGGGCTTTCTTT	CASSFLARERAFF
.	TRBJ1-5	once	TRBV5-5	TGTGCCAGCAGCTTGGATCCCCAGTATAGCAATCAGCCCCAGCATTTT	CASSLDPQYSNQPQHF
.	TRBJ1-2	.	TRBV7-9	TGTGCCAGCACCCCGGCGGCTTTCAACTATGGCTACACCTTC	CASTPAAFNYGYTF
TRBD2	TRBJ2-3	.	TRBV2	TGTGCCTCCTTGGGGGGGGGCACAGATACGCAGTATTTT	CASLGGGTDTQYF